This paragraph covers one TCR beta chain sequence. The sample belongs to a study of blood T cell repertoires in COVID-19. Overall study: The analysed material was cDNA or gDNA that came from T cells, B-cell-depleted T cells, or PBMCs.

The assay was immunoSEQ multiplex PCR, and TCRdb's table has in-frame clones only and misses some. Of roughly 300,000 clones detected, roughly nine tenths appear once; the ten largest clones hold about 18%. V was pared by 0 bases and J by 4 bases, with 19 bases between. Germline values: CDR1 ENHRY, CDR2 SYGVKD. The CDR3 covers 17 residues. Two negative PCRs, clearance, or symptom resolution had been documented for recovered Cohort 3 donors. This chain joins TRBV10-3 and TRBJ2-7, with D perhaps TRBD2 (6 bases). This TCR was recovered from a woman in her twenties or thirties who had recovered from COVID-19. Sequencing used PBMCs or T cells enriched from blood (not recorded which). The CDR3 DNA follows: TGTGCCATCAGTGAGTCAGCGGGCCGAATACTAAATTACGAGCAGTACTTC. This encodes CAISESAGRILNYEQYF.